This TCR beta chain was sequenced in a study of T cell clonotyping in hematopoietic cell transplantation. At the level of the study: Recipients' pretransplant samples followed cytoreduction. Study findings and constraints: Few recipient clonotypes overlapped donors; over 95% were de novo at given depth.

In regard to this clone: Its antigen is unidentified.

TCRdb keeps only in-frame clones here, not all; method: immunoSEQ multiplex PCR. Among about 29,000 clones listed, 60% to 85% were seen once. Noted time point: recipient sample about 28 days before transplant, after cytoreduction. Recipients were bled about 28 days pretransplant and at posttransplant days 30, 100, 180. The germline V gene encodes CDR1 SGDLS and CDR2 YYNGEE. After removal of 4 bases from V and 0 bases from J, the junction contained 9 bases not matched to a gene. The CDR3 length is 16 residues. The starting material was peripheral blood mononuclear cells, obtained before stem cell transplant. The rearrangement uses TRBV9 and TRBJ2-7; 8 nucleotides match TRBD2. The sequence was collected from a woman younger than 45 with chronic myeloid leukemia. Some clones in this sample may be carry-over from other donors' samples. The CDR3 sequence is CASSPWDSGTSYEQYF. The CDR3 DNA reads as TGTGCCAGCAGCCCCTGGGATAGCGGGACCTCCTACGAGCAGTACTTC.